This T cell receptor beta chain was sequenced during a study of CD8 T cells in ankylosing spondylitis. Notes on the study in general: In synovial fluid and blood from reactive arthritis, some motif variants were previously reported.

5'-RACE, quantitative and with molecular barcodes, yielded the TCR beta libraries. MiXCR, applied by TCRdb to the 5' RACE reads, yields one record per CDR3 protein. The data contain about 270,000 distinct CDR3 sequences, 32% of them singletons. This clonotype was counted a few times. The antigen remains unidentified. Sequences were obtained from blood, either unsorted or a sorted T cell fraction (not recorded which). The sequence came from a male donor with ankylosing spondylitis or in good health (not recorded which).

The CDR3, as DNA: TGCAGTGCTAGATTTAGAGTACGCCAGGGGAGAGAGACCCAGTACTTC. Its protein is CSARFRVRQGRETQYF. The V call is TRBV20-1, the J call TRBJ2-5, with D perhaps TRBD1 (6 bases). The germline CDR1 and CDR2 sequences are DFQATT and SNEGSKA (reference sequence). V was pared by 2 bases and J by 4 bases, with 20 bases between. The CDR3 sequence is 16 residues long.